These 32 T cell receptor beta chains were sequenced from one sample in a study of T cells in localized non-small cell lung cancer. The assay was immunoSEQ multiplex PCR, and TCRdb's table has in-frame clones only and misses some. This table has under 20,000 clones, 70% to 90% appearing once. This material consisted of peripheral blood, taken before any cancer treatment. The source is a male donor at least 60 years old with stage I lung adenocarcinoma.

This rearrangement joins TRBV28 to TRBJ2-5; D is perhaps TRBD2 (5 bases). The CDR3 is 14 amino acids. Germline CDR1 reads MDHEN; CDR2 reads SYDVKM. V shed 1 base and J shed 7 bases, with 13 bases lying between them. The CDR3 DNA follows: TGTGCCAGCAGTTTATCGGACTCGTTGGGGACCCAGTACTTC. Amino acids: CASSLSDSLGTQYF.

The CDR3 bases are TGTGCCAGCGTATGGTTCGGGGCAGGCGGAAACACCATATATTTT. This gives the protein CASVWFGAGGNTIYF. The chain links TRBV6-6 to TRBJ1-3, with D perhaps matching TRBD1 (5 bases). The CDR3 totals 15 residues. CDR1 is MNHNY, CDR2 SVGAGI, per germline (reference sequence). V was cut by 8 bases and J by 4 bases, with 18 bases left in between.

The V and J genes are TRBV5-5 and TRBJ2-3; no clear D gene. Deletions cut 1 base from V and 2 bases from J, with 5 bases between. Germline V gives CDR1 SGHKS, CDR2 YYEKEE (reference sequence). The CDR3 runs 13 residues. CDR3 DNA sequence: TGTGCCAGCAGCTTGTACGACACAGATACGCAGTATTTT. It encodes CASSLYDTDTQYF.

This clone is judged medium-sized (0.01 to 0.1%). CDR3 protein: CASTMTGTINQPQHF. The CDR3 nucleotides are TGTGCCAGTACGATGACAGGGACTATCAATCAGCCCCAGCATTTT. The chain has TRBV19 and TRBJ1-5; 7 bases align to TRBD1. After removal of 7 bases from V and 3 bases from J, the junction contained 9 bases not matched to a gene. The CDR3 sequence is 15 residues long. The V gene's germline CDR1 is LNHDA and CDR2 SQIVND (reference sequence). Full variable domain (remainder filled in from reference TRBV19 and TRBJ1-5): DGGITQSPKYLFRKEGQNVTLSCEQNLNHDAMYWYRQDPGQGLRLIYYSQIVNDFQKGDIAEGYSVSREKKESFPLTVTSAQKNPTAFYLCASTMTGTINQPQHFGDGTRLSIL.

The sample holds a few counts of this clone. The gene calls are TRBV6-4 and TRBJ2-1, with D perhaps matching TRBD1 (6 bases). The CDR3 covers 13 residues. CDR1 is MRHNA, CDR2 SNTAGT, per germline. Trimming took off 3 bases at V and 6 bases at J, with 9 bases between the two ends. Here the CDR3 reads CASSEQGSNEQFF. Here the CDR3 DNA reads TGTGCCAGCAGTGAACAGGGAAGCAATGAGCAGTTCTTC.

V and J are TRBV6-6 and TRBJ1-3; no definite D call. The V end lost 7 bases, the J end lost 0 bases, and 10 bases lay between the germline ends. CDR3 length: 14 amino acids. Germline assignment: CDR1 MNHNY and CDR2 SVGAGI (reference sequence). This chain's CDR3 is CASNDWDSGNTIYF. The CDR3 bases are TGTGCCAGCAATGATTGGGACTCTGGAAACACCATATATTTT.

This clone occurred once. In DNA form, the CDR3 reads TGTGCCAGCAGCTTTCAAACAGGGGACTATGAGCAGTTCTTC. It yields the protein CASSFQTGDYEQFF. The rearrangement uses TRBV7-2 and TRBJ2-1, with D possibly matching TRBD1 (7 bases). The germline gives CDR1 SGHTA, CDR2 FQGNSA. The V end was cut by 3 bases, the J end by 8 bases, with 14 bases between. The CDR3 covers 14 residues. The full variable domain, completed using reference TRBV7-2 and TRBJ2-1, is GAGVSQSPSNKVTEKGKDVELRCDPISGHTALYWYRQSLGQGLEFLIYFQGNSAPDKSGLPSDRFSAERTGGSVSTLTIQRTQQEDSAVYLCASSFQTGDYEQFFGPGTRLTVL.

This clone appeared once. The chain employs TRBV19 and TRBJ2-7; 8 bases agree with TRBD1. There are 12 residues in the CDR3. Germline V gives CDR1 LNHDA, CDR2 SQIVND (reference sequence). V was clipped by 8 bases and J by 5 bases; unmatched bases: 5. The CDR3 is CASRGQADEQYF. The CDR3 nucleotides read TGTGCCAGTCGGGGACAGGCCGACGAGCAGTACTTC.

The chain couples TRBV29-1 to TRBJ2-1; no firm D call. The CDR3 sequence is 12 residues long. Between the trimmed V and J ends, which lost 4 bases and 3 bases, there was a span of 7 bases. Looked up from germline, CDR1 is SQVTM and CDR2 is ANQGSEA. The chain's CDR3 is CSVGLDYNEQFF. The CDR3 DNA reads TGCAGCGTTGGATTGGACTACAATGAGCAGTTCTTC.

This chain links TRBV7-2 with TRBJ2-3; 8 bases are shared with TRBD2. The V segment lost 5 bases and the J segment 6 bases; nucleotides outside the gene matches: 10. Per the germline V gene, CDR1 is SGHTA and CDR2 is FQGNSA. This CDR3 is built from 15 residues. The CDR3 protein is CASSLSGTRGDTQYF. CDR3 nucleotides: TGTGCCAGCAGCCTCTCCGGGACTAGGGGGGATACGCAGTATTTT.

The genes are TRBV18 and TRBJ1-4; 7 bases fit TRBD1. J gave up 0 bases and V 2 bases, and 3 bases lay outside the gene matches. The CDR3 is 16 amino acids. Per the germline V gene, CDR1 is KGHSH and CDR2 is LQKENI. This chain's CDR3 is CASSPTGAATNEKLFF. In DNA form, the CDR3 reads TGTGCCAGCTCACCAACAGGGGCGGCAACTAATGAAAAACTGTTTTTT.

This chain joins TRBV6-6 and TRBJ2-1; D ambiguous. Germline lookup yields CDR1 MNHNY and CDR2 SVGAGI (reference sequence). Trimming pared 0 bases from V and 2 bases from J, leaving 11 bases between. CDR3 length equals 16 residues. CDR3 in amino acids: CASSYSSQPTYNEQFF. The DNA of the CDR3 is TGTGCCAGCAGTTACTCTTCCCAACCTACCTACAATGAGCAGTTCTTC.

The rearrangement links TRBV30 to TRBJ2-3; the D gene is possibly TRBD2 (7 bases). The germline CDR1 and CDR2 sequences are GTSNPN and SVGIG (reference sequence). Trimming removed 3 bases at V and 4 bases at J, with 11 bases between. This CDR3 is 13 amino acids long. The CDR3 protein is CAWRRGGADTQYF. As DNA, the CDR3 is TGTGCCTGGAGGAGGGGGGGTGCAGATACGCAGTATTTT. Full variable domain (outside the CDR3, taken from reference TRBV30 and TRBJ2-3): SQTIHQWPATLVQPVGSPLSLECTVEGTSNPNLYWYRQAAGRGLQLLFYSVGIGQISSEVPQNLSASRPQDRQFILSSKKLLLSDSGFYLCAWRRGGADTQYFGPGTRLTVL.

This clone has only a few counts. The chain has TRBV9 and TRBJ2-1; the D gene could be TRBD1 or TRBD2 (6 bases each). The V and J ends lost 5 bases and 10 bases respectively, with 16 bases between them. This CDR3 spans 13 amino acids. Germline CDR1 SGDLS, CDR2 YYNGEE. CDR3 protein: CASRNDRTTEQFF. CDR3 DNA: TGTGCCAGCAGAAATGACAGGACTACCGAGCAGTTCTTC. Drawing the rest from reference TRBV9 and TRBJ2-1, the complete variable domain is DSGVTQTPKHLITATGQRVTLRCSPRSGDLSVYWYQQSLDQGLQFLIQYYNGEERAKGNILERFSAQQFPDLHSELNLSSLELGDSALYFCASRNDRTTEQFFGPGTRLTVL.

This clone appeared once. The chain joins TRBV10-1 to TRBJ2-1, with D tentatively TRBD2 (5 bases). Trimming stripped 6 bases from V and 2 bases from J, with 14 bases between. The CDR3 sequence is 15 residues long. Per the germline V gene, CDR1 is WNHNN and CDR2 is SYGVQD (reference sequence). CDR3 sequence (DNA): TGCGCCAGCAGCCCTGGAGGACTGCCCTACAATGAGCAGTTCTTC. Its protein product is CASSPGGLPYNEQFF.

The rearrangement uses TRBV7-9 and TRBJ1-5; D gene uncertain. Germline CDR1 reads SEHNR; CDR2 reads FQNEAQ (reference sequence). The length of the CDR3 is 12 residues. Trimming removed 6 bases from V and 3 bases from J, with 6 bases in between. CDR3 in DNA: TGTGCCAGCAGTCCAGACAATCAGCCCCAGCATTTT. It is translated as CASSPDNQPQHF.

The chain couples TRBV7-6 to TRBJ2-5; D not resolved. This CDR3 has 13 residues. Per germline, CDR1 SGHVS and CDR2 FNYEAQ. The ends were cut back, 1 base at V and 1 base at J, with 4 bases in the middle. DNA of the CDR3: TGTGCCAGCAGCTTAGTCAGCCAAGAGACCCAGTACTTC. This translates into CASSLVSQETQYF.

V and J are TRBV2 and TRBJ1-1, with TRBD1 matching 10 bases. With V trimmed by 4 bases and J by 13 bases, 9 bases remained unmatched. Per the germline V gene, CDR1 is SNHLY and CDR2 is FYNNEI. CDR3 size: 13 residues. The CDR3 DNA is TGTGCCAGCAGTGTGGACAGGGGGGGGGTAGGTTTCTTT. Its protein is CASSVDRGGVGFF.

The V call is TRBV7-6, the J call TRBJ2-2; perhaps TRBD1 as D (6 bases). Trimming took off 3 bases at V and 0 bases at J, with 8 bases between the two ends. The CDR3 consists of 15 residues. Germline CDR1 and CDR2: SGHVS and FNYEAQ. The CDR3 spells CASSFRGSNTGELFF. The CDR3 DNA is TGTGCCAGCAGCTTCAGGGGTTCGAACACCGGGGAGCTGTTTTTT.

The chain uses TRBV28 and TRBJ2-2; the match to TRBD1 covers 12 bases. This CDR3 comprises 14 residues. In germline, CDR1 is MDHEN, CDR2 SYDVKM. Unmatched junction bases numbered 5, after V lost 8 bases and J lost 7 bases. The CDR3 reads CASGGQGAGGELFF. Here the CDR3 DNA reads TGTGCCAGCGGGGGACAGGGGGCAGGCGGGGAGCTGTTTTTT. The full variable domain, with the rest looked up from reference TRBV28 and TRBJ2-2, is DVKVTQSSRYLVKRTGEKVFLECVQDMDHENMFWYRQDPGLGLRLIYFSYDVKMKEKGDIPEGYSVSREKKERFSLILESASTNQTSMYLCASGGQGAGGELFFGEGSRLTVL.

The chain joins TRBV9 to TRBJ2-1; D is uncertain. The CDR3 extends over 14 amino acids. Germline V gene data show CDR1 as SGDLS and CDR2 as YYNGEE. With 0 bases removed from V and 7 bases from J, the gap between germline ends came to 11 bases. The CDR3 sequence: CASSVEGLGNEQFF. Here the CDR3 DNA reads TGTGCCAGCAGCGTAGAGGGCCTAGGGAATGAGCAGTTCTTC.

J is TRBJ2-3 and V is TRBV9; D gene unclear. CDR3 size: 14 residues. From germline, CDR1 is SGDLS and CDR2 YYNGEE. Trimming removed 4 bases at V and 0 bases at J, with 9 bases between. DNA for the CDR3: TGTGCCAGCAGCCGGTTCACTAGCACAGATACGCAGTATTTT. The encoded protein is CASSRFTSTDTQYF.

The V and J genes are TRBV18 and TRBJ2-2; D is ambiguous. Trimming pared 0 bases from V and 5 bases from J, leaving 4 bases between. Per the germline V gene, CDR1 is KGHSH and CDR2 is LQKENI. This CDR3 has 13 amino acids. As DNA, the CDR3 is TGTGCCAGCTCACCACCGTCGACCGGGGAGCTGTTTTTT. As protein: CASSPPSTGELFF.

CDR3 nucleotides: TGTGCCAGCAGCTCCGGACAGGCCGCCGGGTACAATGAGCAGTTCTTC. Its protein is CASSSGQAAGYNEQFF. V gene TRBV7-3 combines with J gene TRBJ2-1; the match to TRBD1 covers 7 bases. This CDR3 has 16 residues. V gave up 4 bases and J gave up 4 bases; unmatched junction bases: 10. Germline values: CDR1 SGHTA, CDR2 FQGTGA.

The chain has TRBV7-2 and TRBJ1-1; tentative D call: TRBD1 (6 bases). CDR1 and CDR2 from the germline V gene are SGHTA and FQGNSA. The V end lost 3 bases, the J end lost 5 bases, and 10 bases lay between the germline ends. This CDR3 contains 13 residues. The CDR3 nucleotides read TGTGCCAGCAGCTTTAGACAGGCAACTGAAGCTTTCTTT. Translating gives CASSFRQATEAFF.

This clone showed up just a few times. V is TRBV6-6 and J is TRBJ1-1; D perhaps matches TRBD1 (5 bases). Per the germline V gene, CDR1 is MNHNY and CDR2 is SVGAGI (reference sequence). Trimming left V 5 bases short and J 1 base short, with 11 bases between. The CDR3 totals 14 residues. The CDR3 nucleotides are TGTGCCAGCAGTACGGGACCGCGGAACACTGAAGCTTTCTTT. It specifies CASSTGPRNTEAFF.

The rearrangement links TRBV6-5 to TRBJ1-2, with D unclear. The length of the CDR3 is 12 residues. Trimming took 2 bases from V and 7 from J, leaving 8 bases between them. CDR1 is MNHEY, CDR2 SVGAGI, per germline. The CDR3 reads CASSYRGSGYTF. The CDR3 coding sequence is TGTGCCAGCAGTTACAGAGGGTCTGGCTACACCTTC.

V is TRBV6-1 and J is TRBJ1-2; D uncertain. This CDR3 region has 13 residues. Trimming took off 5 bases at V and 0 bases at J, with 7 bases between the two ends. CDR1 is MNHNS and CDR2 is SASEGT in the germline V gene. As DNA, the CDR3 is TGTGCCAGCAGTCTCACAGCTAACTATGGCTACACCTTC. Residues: CASSLTANYGYTF.

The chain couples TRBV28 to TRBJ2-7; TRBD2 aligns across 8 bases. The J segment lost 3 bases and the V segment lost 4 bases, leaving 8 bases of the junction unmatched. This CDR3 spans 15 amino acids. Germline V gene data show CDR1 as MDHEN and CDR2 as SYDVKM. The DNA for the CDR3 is TGTGCCAGCAGTTCTAACGGCGGGGGGCGCTACGAGCAGTACTTC. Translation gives CASSSNGGGRYEQYF.

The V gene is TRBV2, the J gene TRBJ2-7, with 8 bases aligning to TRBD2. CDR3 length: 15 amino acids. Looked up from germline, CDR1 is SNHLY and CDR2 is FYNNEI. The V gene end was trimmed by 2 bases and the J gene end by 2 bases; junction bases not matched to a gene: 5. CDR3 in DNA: TGTGCCAGCAGTGAATCTCGGGGGGGAGCCTACGAGCAGTACTTC. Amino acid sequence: CASSESRGGAYEQYF.

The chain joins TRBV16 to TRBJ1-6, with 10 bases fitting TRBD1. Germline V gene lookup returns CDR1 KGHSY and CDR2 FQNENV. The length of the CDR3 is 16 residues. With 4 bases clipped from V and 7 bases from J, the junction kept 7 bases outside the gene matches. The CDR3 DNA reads TGTGCCAGCAGCCGCTCCGGGACAGGGGAGAATTCACCCCTCCACTTT. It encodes CASSRSGTGENSPLHF.

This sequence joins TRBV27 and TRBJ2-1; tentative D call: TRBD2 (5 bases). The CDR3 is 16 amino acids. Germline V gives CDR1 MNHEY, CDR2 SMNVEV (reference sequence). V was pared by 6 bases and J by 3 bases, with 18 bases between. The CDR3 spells CASRSVGASFYNEQFF. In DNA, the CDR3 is TGTGCCAGCAGGTCAGTGGGAGCCTCTTTCTACAATGAGCAGTTCTTC.